What follows are 16 T cell receptor beta chains derived from one specimen sequenced in a study of blood T cell repertoires in COVID-19. Data came from immunoSEQ multiplex PCR; TCRdb stores just in-frame clones and leaves some out. Here the sample spans roughly 350,000 clones, about 90% being singletons. The sequenced material came from peripheral blood. Receptors originate from a woman younger than 30 who had recovered from COVID-19.

CDR3 loop: CASSPGQGVQPQHF. The CDR3 coding sequence is TGTGCCAGCTCACCAGGACAGGGTGTGCAGCCCCAGCATTTT. The rearrangement links TRBV18 to TRBJ1-5, with 8 positions matching TRBD1. Germline V gene lookup returns CDR1 KGHSH and CDR2 LQKENI. The CDR3 spans 14 residues. V shed 2 bases and J 7 bases; nucleotides not matched to a gene: 4.

The gene calls are TRBV28 and TRBJ1-2, with 9 bases identical to TRBD1. CDR3 length: 15 residues. Losses at the gene ends were 5 bases for V and 7 bases for J; bases not matched to a gene: 11. Germline-derived CDR1 and CDR2 are MDHEN and SYDVKM. In DNA form, the CDR3 reads TGTGCCAGCAGTCGACCGGGACAGGGACTTCGTGGCTACACCTTC. It is translated as CASSRPGQGLRGYTF.

The chain carries TRBV13 and TRBJ2-3; D unclear. V shed 2 bases and J shed 1 base, with 4 bases lying between them. The CDR3 contains 13 residues. From germline, CDR1 is PRHDT and CDR2 FYEKMQ (reference sequence). Here the CDR3 DNA reads TGTGCCAGCAGCTTAAGAGGCACAGATACGCAGTATTTT. Protein: CASSLRGTDTQYF. The full variable domain, with the rest looked up from reference TRBV13 and TRBJ2-3, is AAGVIQSPRHLIKEKRETATLKCYPIPRHDTVYWYQQGPGQDPQFLISFYEKMQSDKGSIPDRFSAQQFSDYHSELNMSSLELGDSALYFCASSLRGTDTQYFGPGTRLTVL.

A single count supports this clone. The V gene is TRBV6-1, the J gene TRBJ2-1; 7 bases match TRBD2. This CDR3 has 12 residues. Losses at the gene ends were 3 bases for V and 11 bases for J; bases not matched to a gene: 4. Germline assignment: CDR1 MNHNS and CDR2 SASEGT. In DNA, the CDR3 is TGTGCCAGCAGTGAGGCTAGCGGTAAGCAGTTCTTC. Translated: CASSEASGKQFF.

The V gene is TRBV5-1, the J gene TRBJ2-6; TRBD1 agrees at 7 bases. The CDR3 runs to 16 residues. Germline-derived CDR1 and CDR2 are SGHRS and YFSETQ. With V trimmed by 5 bases and J by 0 bases, 5 bases remained unmatched. As DNA, the CDR3 is TGCGCCAGCAGGGACAGGCCGGGCTCTGGGGCCAACGTCCTGACTTTC. It encodes CASRDRPGSGANVLTF.

V and J are TRBV6-2 or TRBV6-3 and TRBJ2-1; weak D call: TRBD2 (6 bases). V was pared by 2 bases and J by 5 bases, with 13 bases between. There are 15 residues in the CDR3. CDR1 and CDR2 (germline): MNHEY, SVGEGT. The CDR3 region is CASSYEGQRDNEQFF. CDR3 nucleotide sequence: TGTGCCAGCAGTTACGAAGGCCAGCGGGACAATGAGCAGTTCTTC.

On this clone: This sample includes further DNA sequences coding for the same CDR3. This chain uses TRBV11-3 with TRBJ2-3; weak D call: TRBD1 (6 bases). This CDR3 contains 15 residues. Between the trimmed V and J ends, which lost 1 base and 0 bases, there was a span of 8 bases. Germline CDR1 reads SGHNT; CDR2 reads YENEEA. The CDR3 region has the DNA TGTGCCAGCAGCTTAGGCCAGGGGAGCACAGATACGCAGTATTTT. Protein product: CASSLGQGSTDTQYF.

This sequence joins TRBV9 and TRBJ2-3, with 9 nucleotides matching TRBD2. This CDR3 contains 15 residues. The germline CDR1 and CDR2 sequences are SGDLS and YYNGEE. With V trimmed by 7 bases and J by 6 bases, 12 bases remained unmatched. The CDR3 reads CASSWAGGVWDTQYF. CDR3 DNA sequence: TGTGCCAGCTCTTGGGCGGGAGGGGTCTGGGATACGCAGTATTTT.

As DNA, the CDR3 is TGTGCCAGCAGCCAATACCGTGGGGGCCAGACTGAAGCTTTCTTT. The encoded protein is CASSQYRGGQTEAFF. The chain has TRBV7-2 and TRBJ1-1; D perhaps matches TRBD1 (6 bases). Looked up from germline, CDR1 is SGHTA and CDR2 is FQGNSA. Trimming left V 5 bases short and J 5 bases short, with 18 bases between. This CDR3 has 15 residues.

V gene TRBV4-3 combines with J gene TRBJ2-3; 7 bases match TRBD2. Germline values: CDR1 LGHNA, CDR2 YSLEER. V was clipped by 3 bases and J by 7 bases; unmatched bases: 19. CDR3 size: 18 residues. CDR3 sequence (DNA): TGCGCCAGCAGCCAGGGCCCAGCGGGACTCCTTGACGCACATACGCAGTATTTT. Translating gives CASSQGPAGLLDAHTQYF.

The gene calls are TRBV4-3 and TRBJ1-2; 8 positions match TRBD1. Trimming at V came to 2 bases and at J to 7 bases, leaving 9 bases not matched to a gene. This CDR3 region has 15 residues. Germline CDR1 and CDR2: LGHNA and YSLEER. The CDR3 sequence: CASSQPPYRGGGYTF. The DNA for the CDR3 is TGCGCCAGCAGCCAACCCCCCTACAGGGGGGGTGGCTACACCTTC.

The chain is built from TRBV7-2 and TRBJ1-5, with D uncertain. The CDR3 is 15 residues long. Germline CDR1 is SGHTA and CDR2 is FQGNSA. Trimming took off 5 bases at V and 5 bases at J, with 16 bases between the two ends. The DNA for the CDR3 is TGTGCCAGCAGCAGAGGTTCGGGGAGAGATCAGCCCCAGCATTTT. Its protein product is CASSRGSGRDQPQHF.

V is TRBV30 and J is TRBJ2-1; possibly TRBD2 for D (5 bases). Trimming took 8 bases from V and 0 from J, leaving 11 bases between them. Germline-derived CDR1 and CDR2 are GTSNPN and SVGIG (reference sequence). The CDR3 runs to 13 residues. The CDR3 spells CASTGNSYNEQFF. The CDR3, as DNA: TGTGCCAGTACGGGAAACTCCTACAATGAGCAGTTCTTC.

The chain joins TRBV2 to TRBJ2-2; 7 bases fit TRBD2. From germline, CDR1 is SNHLY and CDR2 FYNNEI. J gave up 6 bases and V 4 bases, and 5 bases lay outside the gene matches. The length of the CDR3 is 14 residues. CDR3 residues: CASSVEGGAGELFF. The CDR3 nucleotides read TGTGCCAGCAGTGTGGAGGGAGGGGCCGGGGAGCTGTTTTTT.

The gene calls are TRBV11-3 and TRBJ1-1; D gene uncertain. The V and J ends lost 1 base and 3 bases respectively, with 12 bases between them. This CDR3 region has 15 residues. Per the germline V gene, CDR1 is SGHNT and CDR2 is YENEEA. CDR3 loop: CASSLVVGRDTEAFF. The CDR3 DNA sequence: TGTGCCAGCAGCTTAGTCGTAGGCCGGGACACTGAAGCTTTCTTT. The full variable domain, its missing parts supplied by reference TRBV11-3 and TRBJ1-1, is EAGVVQSPRYKIIEKKQPVAFWCNPISGHNTLYWYLQNLGQGPELLIRYENEEAVDDSQLPKDRFSAERLKGVDSTLKIQPAELGDSAVYLCASSLVVGRDTEAFFGQGTRLTVV.

The chain uses TRBV28 and TRBJ1-5, with TRBD1 matching 7 bases. Germline CDR1 is MDHEN and CDR2 is SYDVKM. The CDR3 has 17 residues. V was pared by 7 bases and J by 4 bases, with 16 bases of the junction left unmatched. The CDR3 DNA follows: TGTGCCAGCAAAGCAGGGGGGACACTTTGGGGTAATCAGCCCCAGCATTTT. Its protein is CASKAGGTLWGNQPQHF.